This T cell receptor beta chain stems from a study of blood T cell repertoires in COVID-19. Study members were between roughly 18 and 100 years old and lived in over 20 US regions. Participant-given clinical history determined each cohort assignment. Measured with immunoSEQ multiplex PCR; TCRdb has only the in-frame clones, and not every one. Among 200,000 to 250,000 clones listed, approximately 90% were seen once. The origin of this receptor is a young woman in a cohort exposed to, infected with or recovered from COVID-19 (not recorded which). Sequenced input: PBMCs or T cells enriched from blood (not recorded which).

The CDR3: CASSHGTELQRGTLHF. The CDR3 DNA follows: TGTGCCAGCAGCCACGGGACAGAGCTACAACGAGGGACCCTCCACTTT. The J gene is TRBJ1-6, the V gene TRBV5-4; 7 nucleotides agree with TRBD1. V dropped 4 bases and J dropped 14; count of bases not matched to a gene: 18. This CDR3 has 16 amino acids. Germline lookup yields CDR1 SGHNT and CDR2 YYREEE (reference sequence).